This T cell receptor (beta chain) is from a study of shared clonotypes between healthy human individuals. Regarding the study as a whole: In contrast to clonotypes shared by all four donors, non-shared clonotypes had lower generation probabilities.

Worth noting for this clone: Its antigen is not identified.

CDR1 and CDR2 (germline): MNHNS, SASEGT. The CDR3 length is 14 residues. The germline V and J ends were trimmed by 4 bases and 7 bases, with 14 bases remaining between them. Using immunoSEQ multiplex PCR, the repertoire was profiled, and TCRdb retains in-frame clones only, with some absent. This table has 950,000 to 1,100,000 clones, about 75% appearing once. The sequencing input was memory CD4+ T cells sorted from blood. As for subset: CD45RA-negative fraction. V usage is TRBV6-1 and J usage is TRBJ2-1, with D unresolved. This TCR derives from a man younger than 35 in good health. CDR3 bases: TGTGCCAGCAGTGGGTTCGAAATAAGAAATGAGCAGTTCTTC. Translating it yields CASSGFEIRNEQFF.